This entry features one T cell receptor (beta chain) sequence. Its antigen is still unknown. This CDR3 has 16 residues. Germline V lookup: CDR1 KGHSH, CDR2 LQKENI. With 0 bases clipped from V and 4 bases from J, the junction kept 5 bases outside the gene matches. These data come from a study of T cell responses to AZD1222 COVID-19 vaccine. Study-wide results and limits: Seropositive at baseline were only five or six AZD1222 recipients.

Clones were sequenced by immunoSEQ multiplex PCR, and TCRdb holds only the in-frame ones, with some missing. The sample records 90,000 to 130,000 clones, approximately 94% being singletons. The V call is TRBV18, the J call TRBJ2-7; TRBD1 agrees at 11 bases. This TCR was sampled from an adult who received the AZD1222 COVID-19 vaccine. The source material was peripheral blood, sampled 28 days after the second AZD1222 dose. The CDR3 reads CASSPPTGQGAYEQYF. As DNA, the CDR3 is TGTGCCAGCTCACCACCCACAGGACAGGGGGCGTACGAGCAGTACTTC. Full variable domain (remainder filled in from reference TRBV18 and TRBJ2-7): NAGVMQNPRHLVRRRGQEARLRCSPMKGHSHVYWYRQLPEEGLKFMVYLQKENIIDESGMPKERFSAEFPKEGPSILRIQQVVRGDSAAYFCASSPPTGQGAYEQYFGPGTRLTVT.